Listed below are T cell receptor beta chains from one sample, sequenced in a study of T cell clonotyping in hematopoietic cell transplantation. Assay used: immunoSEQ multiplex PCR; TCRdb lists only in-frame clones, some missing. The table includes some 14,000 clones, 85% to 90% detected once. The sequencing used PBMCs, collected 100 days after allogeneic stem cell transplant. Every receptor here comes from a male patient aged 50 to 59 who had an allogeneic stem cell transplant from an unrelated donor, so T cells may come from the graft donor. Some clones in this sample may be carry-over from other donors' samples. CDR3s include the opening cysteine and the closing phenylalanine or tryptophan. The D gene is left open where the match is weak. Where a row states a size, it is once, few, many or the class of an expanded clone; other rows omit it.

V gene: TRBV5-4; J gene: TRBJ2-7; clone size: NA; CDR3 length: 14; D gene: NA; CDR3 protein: CASSLSDGDYEQYF; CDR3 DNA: TGTGCCAGCAGCTTGTCGGACGGGGACTACGAGCAGTACTTC
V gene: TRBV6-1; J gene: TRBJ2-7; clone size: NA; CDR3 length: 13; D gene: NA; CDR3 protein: CASGGGRAYEQYF; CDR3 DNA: TGTGCCAGTGGGGGTGGTAGAGCCTACGAGCAGTACTTC
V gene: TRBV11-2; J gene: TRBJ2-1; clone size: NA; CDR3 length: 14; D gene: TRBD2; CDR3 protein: CASSPSGGYNEQFF; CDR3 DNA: TGTGCCAGCAGCCCTAGCGGCGGCTACAATGAGCAGTTCTTC
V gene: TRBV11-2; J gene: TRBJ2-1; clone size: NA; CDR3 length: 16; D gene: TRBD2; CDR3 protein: CASSRGLAGIGGEQFF; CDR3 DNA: TGTGCCAGCAGCCGTGGACTAGCGGGGATAGGAGGGGAGCAGTTCTTC
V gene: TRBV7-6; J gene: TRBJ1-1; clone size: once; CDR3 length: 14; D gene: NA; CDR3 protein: CASSLGQVNTEAFF; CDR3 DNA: TGTGCCAGCAGCTTAGGACAGGTGAACACTGAAGCTTTCTTT
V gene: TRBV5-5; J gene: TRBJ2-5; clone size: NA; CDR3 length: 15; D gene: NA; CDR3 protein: CASSPGQHIQETQYF; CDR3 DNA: TGTGCCAGCAGCCCGGGACAACACATCCAAGAGACCCAGTACTTC
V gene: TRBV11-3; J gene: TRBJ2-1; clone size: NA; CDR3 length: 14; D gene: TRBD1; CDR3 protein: CASSQPGQGNEQFF; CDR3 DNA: TGTGCCAGCAGCCAGCCCGGACAGGGGAATGAGCAGTTCTTC
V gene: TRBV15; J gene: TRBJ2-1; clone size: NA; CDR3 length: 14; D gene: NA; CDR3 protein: CATSRSVGVNEQFF; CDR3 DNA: TGTGCCACCAGCAGATCCGTGGGGGTTAATGAGCAGTTCTTC
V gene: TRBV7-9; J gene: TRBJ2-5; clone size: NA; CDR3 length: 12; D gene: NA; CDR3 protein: CASQWLQETQYF; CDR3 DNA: TGTGCCAGCCAGTGGCTCCAAGAGACCCAGTACTTC
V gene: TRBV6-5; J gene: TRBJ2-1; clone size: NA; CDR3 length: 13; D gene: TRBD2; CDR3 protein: CASKAGGNNEQFF; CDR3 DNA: TGTGCCAGCAAGGCGGGGGGAAACAATGAGCAGTTCTTC
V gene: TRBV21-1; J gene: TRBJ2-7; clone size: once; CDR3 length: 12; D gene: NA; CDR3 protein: CASSKTGVEQYF; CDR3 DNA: TGTGCCAGCAGCAAAACCGGTGTGGAGCAGTACTTC
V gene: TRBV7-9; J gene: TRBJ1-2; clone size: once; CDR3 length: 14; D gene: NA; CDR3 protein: CASSPWDSSDGYTF; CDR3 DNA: TGTGCCAGCAGCCCCTGGGATAGTTCGGATGGCTACACCTTC
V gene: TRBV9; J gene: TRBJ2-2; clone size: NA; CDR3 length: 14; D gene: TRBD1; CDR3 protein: CASSDRGNTGELFF; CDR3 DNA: TGTGCCAGCAGCGACAGGGGGAACACCGGGGAGCTGTTTTTT
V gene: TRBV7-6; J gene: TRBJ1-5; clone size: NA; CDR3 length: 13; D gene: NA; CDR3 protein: CASSFSDSQPQHF; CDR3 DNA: TGTGCCAGCAGCTTTTCAGACAGTCAGCCCCAGCATTTT
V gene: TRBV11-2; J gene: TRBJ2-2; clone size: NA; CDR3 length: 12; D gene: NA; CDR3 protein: CASSPETGELFF; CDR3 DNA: TGTGCCAGCAGCCCCGAAACCGGGGAGCTGTTTTTT
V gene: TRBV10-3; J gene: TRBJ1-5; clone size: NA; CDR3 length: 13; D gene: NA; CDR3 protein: CAISETLRQPQHF; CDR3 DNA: TGTGCCATCAGTGAAACCCTAAGACAGCCCCAGCATTTT
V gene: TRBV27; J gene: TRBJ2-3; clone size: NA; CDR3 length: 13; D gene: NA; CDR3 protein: CASSSDYLDTQYF; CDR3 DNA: TGTGCCAGCAGTTCCGACTATTTAGATACGCAGTATTTT
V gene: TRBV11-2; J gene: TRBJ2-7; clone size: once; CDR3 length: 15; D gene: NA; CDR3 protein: CASSSSAGIYYEQYF; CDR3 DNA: TGTGCCAGCAGCTCTAGTGCGGGGATTTACTACGAGCAGTACTTC
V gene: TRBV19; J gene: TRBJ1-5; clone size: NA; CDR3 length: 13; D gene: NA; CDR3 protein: CASSGAANQPQHF; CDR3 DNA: TGTGCCAGTAGTGGGGCCGCAAATCAGCCCCAGCATTTT
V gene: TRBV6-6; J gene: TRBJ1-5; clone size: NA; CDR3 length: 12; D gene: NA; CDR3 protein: CASSKWGQPQHF; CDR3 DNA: TGTGCCAGCTCGAAATGGGGTCAGCCCCAGCATTTT
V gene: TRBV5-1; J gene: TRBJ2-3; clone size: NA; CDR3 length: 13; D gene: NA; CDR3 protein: CASSLEPSGTQYF; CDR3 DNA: TGCGCCAGCAGCTTGGAGCCCTCAGGTACGCAGTATTTT
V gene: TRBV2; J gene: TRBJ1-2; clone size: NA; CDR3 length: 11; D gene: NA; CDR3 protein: CASSVDLGYTF; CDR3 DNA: TGTGCCAGCAGCGTAGACTTGGGCTACACCTTC
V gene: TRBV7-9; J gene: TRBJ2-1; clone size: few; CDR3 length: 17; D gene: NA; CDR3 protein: CASSLGWAGTPYNEQFF; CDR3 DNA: TGTGCCAGCAGCTTAGGGTGGGCAGGGACCCCCTACAATGAGCAGTTCTTC
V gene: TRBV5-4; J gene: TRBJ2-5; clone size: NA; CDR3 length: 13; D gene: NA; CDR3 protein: CASSLPREETQYF; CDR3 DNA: TGTGCCAGCAGCTTGCCTAGGGAGGAGACCCAGTACTTC
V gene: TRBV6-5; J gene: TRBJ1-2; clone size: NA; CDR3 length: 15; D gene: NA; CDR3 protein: CASSYSTTGNYGYTF; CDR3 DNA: TGTGCCAGCAGTTACTCGACAACAGGGAACTATGGCTACACCTTC
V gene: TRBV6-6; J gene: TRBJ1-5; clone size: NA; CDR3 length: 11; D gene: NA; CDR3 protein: CASRGNQPQHF; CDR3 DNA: TGTGCCAGCAGGGGGAATCAGCCCCAGCATTTT
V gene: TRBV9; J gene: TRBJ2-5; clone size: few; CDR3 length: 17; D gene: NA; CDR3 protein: CASSVSAPQGLQETQYF; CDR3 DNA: TGTGCCAGCAGCGTCTCCGCTCCCCAGGGTCTCCAAGAGACCCAGTACTTC
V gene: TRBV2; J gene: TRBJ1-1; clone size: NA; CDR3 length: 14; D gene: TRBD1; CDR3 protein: CASSGDRGRNEAFF; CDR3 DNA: TGTGCCAGCAGTGGGGACAGGGGGAGGAATGAAGCTTTCTTT
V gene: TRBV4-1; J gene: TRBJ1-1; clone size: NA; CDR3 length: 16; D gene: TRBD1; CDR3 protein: CASSYGQGEGNTEAFF; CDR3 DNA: TGCGCCAGCAGCTATGGACAGGGGGAGGGGAACACTGAAGCTTTCTTT
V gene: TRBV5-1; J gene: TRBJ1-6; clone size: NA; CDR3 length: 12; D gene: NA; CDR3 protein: CASSLENSPLHF; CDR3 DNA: TGCGCCAGCAGCTTGGAGAATTCACCCCTCCACTTT
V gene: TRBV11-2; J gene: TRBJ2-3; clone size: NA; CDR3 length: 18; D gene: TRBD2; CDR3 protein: CASSLDGWGLAVVDTQYF; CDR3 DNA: TGTGCCAGCAGCTTAGATGGGTGGGGACTAGCGGTGGTAGATACGCAGTATTTT
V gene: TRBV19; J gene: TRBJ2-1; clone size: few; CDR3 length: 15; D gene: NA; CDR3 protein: CASSRKRVSYNEQFF; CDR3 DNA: TGTGCCAGTAGTAGAAAGCGGGTCTCCTACAATGAGCAGTTCTTC